The 27 T cell receptor beta chains given below trace back to one sample, sequenced in a study of cytomegalovirus exposure and HLA in healthy donors. Profiling relied on immunoSEQ multiplex PCR, and the TCRdb table lists in-frame clones only, not all of them. The data hold a few hundred thousand clones, with approximately 84% observed a single time. Sequencing used PBMCs. The receptors shown here come from a man in his late teens or twenties in good health and CMV-seropositive.

V is TRBV9 and J is TRBJ1-3; D is ambiguous. From germline, CDR1 is SGDLS and CDR2 YYNGEE. This CDR3 comprises 14 residues. V was clipped by 3 bases and J by 1 base, with 8 bases between them. CDR3 residues: CASSGQVSGNTIYF. The CDR3, as DNA: TGTGCCAGCAGCGGGCAGGTATCTGGAAACACCATATATTTT.

This chain connects TRBV4-3 to TRBJ2-7; D remains unclear. V dropped 4 bases and J dropped 3 bases, with 10 bases sitting between them. The CDR3 is 13 amino acids. Germline V gene lookup returns CDR1 LGHNA and CDR2 YSLEER. CDR3 in DNA: TGCGCCAGCAGCCGGACGGATAGCTACGAGCAGTACTTC. Protein sequence: CASSRTDSYEQYF.

The CDR3 nucleotides are TGTGCCAGCAGCCCTACAGGGGGCTGGATGCAGCCCCAGCATTTT. The encoded protein is CASSPTGGWMQPQHF. The chain recombines TRBV28 with TRBJ1-5; 9 bases are shared with TRBD1. This CDR3 has 15 amino acids. The junction had 10 bases not matched to a gene; V was cut back by 6 bases and J by 7 bases. CDR1 MDHEN and CDR2 SYDVKM come from the germline V gene. The full variable domain, its missing parts supplied by reference TRBV28 and TRBJ1-5, is DVKVTQSSRYLVKRTGEKVFLECVQDMDHENMFWYRQDPGLGLRLIYFSYDVKMKEKGDIPEGYSVSREKKERFSLILESASTNQTSMYLCASSPTGGWMQPQHFGDGTRLSIL.

The chain is built from TRBV7-9 and TRBJ1-1; tentative D call: TRBD1 (5 bases). The CDR3 length is 15 residues. Trimming shortened V by 5 bases and J by 1 base, and 14 bases separated the two germline ends. In germline, CDR1 is SEHNR, CDR2 FQNEAQ (reference sequence). The CDR3 sequence: CASSPRAQGNTEAFF. Written as DNA, the CDR3 is TGTGCCAGCAGCCCTAGGGCCCAGGGGAACACTGAAGCTTTCTTT.

This CDR3 reads CTGTSGRVYNEQFF. CDR3 nucleotides: TGCACAGGGACTAGCGGGAGGGTCTACAATGAGCAGTTCTTC. V usage is TRBV1 and J usage is TRBJ2-1; the D call in the table, TRBD2, was not verified against the DNA. TRBV1 is annotated as a pseudogene. The CDR3 spans 14 residues.

J is TRBJ1-4 and V is TRBV2, with D possibly matching TRBD1 (6 bases). The CDR3 has 14 residues. The ends were cut back, 2 bases at V and 3 bases at J, with 7 bases in the middle. CDR1 is SNHLY, CDR2 FYNNEI, per germline. CDR3 amino acids: CASSESGANEKLFF. The DNA for the CDR3 is TGTGCCAGCAGTGAATCAGGGGCTAATGAAAAACTGTTTTTT.

This clone was seen only a few times. This chain links TRBV14 with TRBJ1-3; D gene uncertain. This CDR3 has 12 amino acids. Trimming stripped 4 bases from V and 2 bases from J, with 3 bases between. CDR1 and CDR2 from the germline V gene are SGHDN and FVKESK. Here the CDR3 DNA reads TGTGCCAGCAGCCGGGCTGGAAACACCATATATTTT. Its translation: CASSRAGNTIYF. Filled out from reference TRBV14 and TRBJ1-3, the complete variable domain reads EAGVTQFPSHSVIEKGQTVTLRCDPISGHDNLYWYRRVMGKEIKFLLHFVKESKQDESGMPNNRFLAERTGGTYSTLKVQPAELEDSGVYFCASSRAGNTIYFGEGSWLTVV.

The chain carries TRBV19 and TRBJ1-5, with TRBD1 as a possible D gene (5 bases). V was pared by 2 bases and J by 3 bases, with 8 bases between. This CDR3 has 14 residues. CDR1 LNHDA and CDR2 SQIVND come from the germline V gene (reference sequence). Here the CDR3 reads CASSISGINQPQHF. CDR3 in DNA: TGTGCCAGTAGTATATCAGGGATCAATCAGCCCCAGCATTTT.

This clone was found once. This chain links TRBV11-2 with TRBJ2-4, with D perhaps matching TRBD1 (6 bases). Trimming stripped 4 bases from V and 3 bases from J, with 10 bases between. The CDR3 is 14 amino acids. Per germline, CDR1 SGHAT and CDR2 FQNNGV. The CDR3, as DNA: TGTGCCAGCAGCTCCCTAGGGGGCAAAAACATTCAGTACTTC. Residues: CASSSLGGKNIQYF.

The chain recombines TRBV5-1 with TRBJ1-4; possibly TRBD1 for D (5 bases). V was clipped by 3 bases and J by 7 bases, with 13 bases between them. Germline V lookup: CDR1 SGHRS, CDR2 YFSETQ. The CDR3 has 14 residues. The CDR3 region has the DNA TGCGCCAGCAGCTCAGGGCCGACACTTGAAAAACTGTTTTTT. Its protein product is CASSSGPTLEKLFF.

This rearrangement joins TRBV2 to TRBJ2-1, with TRBD2 identical over 13 bases. The CDR3 consists of 13 residues. The germline CDR1 and CDR2 sequences are SNHLY and FYNNEI. V was pared by 7 bases and J by 7 bases, with 1 base of the junction left unmatched. The CDR3 sequence: CASTGLAGNEQFF. CDR3 sequence (DNA): TGTGCCAGCACGGGACTAGCGGGGAATGAGCAGTTCTTC.

J is TRBJ2-2 and V is TRBV27; D is uncertain. V lost 1 base and J 0 bases, leaving 3 bases between the germline ends. CDR3 size: 14 residues. Germline V gene sequence: CDR1 MNHEY, CDR2 SMNVEV (reference sequence). CDR3 protein: CASSLWSNTGELFF. The CDR3 region has the DNA TGTGCCAGCAGTTTATGGTCGAACACCGGGGAGCTGTTTTTT.

The J gene is TRBJ1-2, the V gene TRBV27; 10 bases fit TRBD1. The germline V gene encodes CDR1 MNHEY and CDR2 SMNVEV (reference sequence). Losses at the gene ends were 6 bases for V and 8 bases for J; bases not matched to a gene: 9. The CDR3 runs 14 residues. CDR3 DNA sequence: TGTGCCAGCAGCCCCAACGGGGACAGGGGAGGCTACACCTTC. Translating it yields CASSPNGDRGGYTF.

This clone has only a few counts. V and J are TRBV28 and TRBJ2-7; D is unresolved. From germline, CDR1 is MDHEN and CDR2 SYDVKM. Trimming removed 5 bases at V and 4 bases at J, with 12 bases between. This CDR3 region has 13 residues. CDR3 sequence reads: CASSPGAAYEQYF. In DNA, the CDR3 is TGTGCCAGCAGTCCCGGTGCGGCGTACGAGCAGTACTTC.

J is TRBJ2-6 and V is TRBV2; possible D gene TRBD2, 5 bases. The CDR3 contains 15 residues. Germline V gives CDR1 SNHLY, CDR2 FYNNEI. Trimming removed 4 bases at V and 0 bases at J, with 7 bases between. The CDR3 protein is CASSVEGSGANVLTF. The CDR3 nucleotides read TGTGCCAGCAGTGTCGAGGGCTCTGGGGCCAACGTCCTGACTTTC.

J is TRBJ2-5 and V is TRBV5-1; 8 nucleotides align to TRBD2. The germline gives CDR1 SGHRS, CDR2 YFSETQ. The CDR3 is 13 residues long. The ends lost 5 bases at V and 3 bases at J; junction bases unmatched: 3. Here the CDR3 DNA reads TGCGCCAGCAGGATAGCGGGAAAAGAGACCCAGTACTTC. Its protein product is CASRIAGKETQYF.

V is TRBV30 and J is TRBJ1-2, with unresolved D. Looked up from germline, CDR1 is GTSNPN and CDR2 is SVGIG (reference sequence). V was shortened by 3 bases and J by 4 bases, with 12 bases between the two germline ends. The CDR3 is 13 amino acids. In DNA form, the CDR3 reads TGTGCCTGGAGAGGAGGTGGTGGCTATGGCTACACCTTC. This sequence encodes CAWRGGGGYGYTF.

V gene TRBV30 combines with J gene TRBJ1-5; no definite D call. Germline V lookup: CDR1 GTSNPN, CDR2 SVGIG (reference sequence). This CDR3 is 14 amino acids long. Trimming pared 3 bases from V and 2 bases from J, leaving 11 bases between. The CDR3 nucleotides are TGTGCCTGGAGCTTAATCGGTGGCAATCAGCCCCAGCATTTT. Translation: CAWSLIGGNQPQHF. Together with reference TRBV30 and TRBJ1-5, the CDR3 gives the full variable domain: SQTIHQWPATLVQPVGSPLSLECTVEGTSNPNLYWYRQAAGRGLQLLFYSVGIGQISSEVPQNLSASRPQDRQFILSSKKLLLSDSGFYLCAWSLIGGNQPQHFGDGTRLSIL.

The chain combines TRBV6-5 with TRBJ2-1, with TRBD1 identical over 7 bases. The CDR3 extends over 12 amino acids. After removal of 5 bases from V and 10 bases from J, the junction contained 5 bases not matched to a gene. In germline, CDR1 is MNHEY, CDR2 SVGAGI. CDR3 region: CASSRGRGEQFF. The CDR3, as DNA: TGTGCCAGCAGTAGGGGGCGCGGCGAGCAGTTCTTC.

The chain recombines TRBV5-1 with TRBJ2-3; 11 bases are shared with TRBD2. This CDR3 is 18 amino acids long. Germline V gives CDR1 SGHRS, CDR2 YFSETQ. V lost 4 bases and J lost 6; bases outside the gene matches: 16. The CDR3 region has the DNA TGCGCCAGCAGCCCCGGCGGGCTAGCGGGGGGCATTAGGGATACGCAGTATTTT. As protein: CASSPGGLAGGIRDTQYF.

This rearrangement joins TRBV30 to TRBJ1-2; 10 nucleotides agree with TRBD1. V dropped 4 bases and J dropped 8; count of bases not matched to a gene: 10. The CDR3 contains 14 residues. Germline assignment: CDR1 GTSNPN and CDR2 SVGIG (reference sequence). The CDR3 region is CAWTRDRGNIGYTF. DNA of the CDR3: TGTGCCTGGACTAGGGACAGGGGTAACATCGGCTACACCTTC.

The table lists this clone with a few counts. The genes are TRBV5-4 and TRBJ1-4; 7 positions match TRBD1. The trim removed 5 bases at V and 5 bases at J, leaving 9 bases unmatched. Germline CDR1 is SGHNT and CDR2 is YYREEE (reference sequence). The CDR3 has 15 amino acids. The CDR3 loop reads CASSYTTGSNEKLFF. The CDR3 DNA follows: TGTGCCAGCAGTTATACGACAGGGTCCAATGAAAAACTGTTTTTT.

The gene calls are TRBV19 and TRBJ2-7; possible D gene TRBD2, 5 bases. The CDR3 spans 15 residues. Trimming shortened V by 5 bases and J by 4 bases, and 18 bases separated the two germline ends. From germline, CDR1 is LNHDA and CDR2 SQIVND (reference sequence). The CDR3 sequence: CASSAAAVITYEQYF. CDR3 DNA: TGTGCCAGTAGTGCCGCAGCGGTAATAACGTACGAGCAGTACTTC.

The V gene is TRBV11-2, the J gene TRBJ2-1, with a weak D call TRBD1 (6 bases). The V end lost 5 bases, the J end lost 0 bases, and 17 bases lay between the germline ends. The germline CDR1 and CDR2 sequences are SGHAT and FQNNGV. This CDR3 is 17 amino acids long. The CDR3 here is CASSPQGTLNSYNEQFF. DNA for the CDR3: TGTGCCAGCAGCCCCCAGGGGACCCTTAACTCCTACAATGAGCAGTTCTTC.

This chain uses TRBV15 with TRBJ1-1; 9 positions agree with TRBD1. Germline V lookup: CDR1 LNHNV, CDR2 YYDKDF (reference sequence). The CDR3 is made up of 18 amino acids. V was pared by 0 bases and J by 3 bases, with 11 bases of the junction left unmatched. This chain's CDR3 is CATSREIRDRDGHTEAFF. Written as DNA, the CDR3 is TGTGCCACCAGCAGAGAGATCCGGGACAGGGATGGTCACACTGAAGCTTTCTTT.

For the CDR3, the DNA is TGTGCCAGCAGCTTAGAGGTCGGGGAATTGGGCTACACCTTC. It codes for CASSLEVGELGYTF. This chain uses TRBV7-9 with TRBJ1-2; D gene ambiguous. CDR3 length: 14 amino acids. The V end lost 1 base, the J end lost 8 bases, and 14 bases lay between the germline ends. Germline V gene sequence: CDR1 SEHNR, CDR2 FQNEAQ (reference sequence).

The chain combines TRBV28 with TRBJ1-2; no reliable D call. The CDR3 extends over 16 amino acids. CDR1 and CDR2 from the germline V gene are MDHEN and SYDVKM. Trimming pared 3 bases from V and 3 bases from J, leaving 17 bases between. The CDR3 here is CASSLASPLIDYGYTF. The CDR3 nucleotides are TGTGCCAGCAGTTTGGCCAGTCCTCTTATAGACTATGGCTACACCTTC.